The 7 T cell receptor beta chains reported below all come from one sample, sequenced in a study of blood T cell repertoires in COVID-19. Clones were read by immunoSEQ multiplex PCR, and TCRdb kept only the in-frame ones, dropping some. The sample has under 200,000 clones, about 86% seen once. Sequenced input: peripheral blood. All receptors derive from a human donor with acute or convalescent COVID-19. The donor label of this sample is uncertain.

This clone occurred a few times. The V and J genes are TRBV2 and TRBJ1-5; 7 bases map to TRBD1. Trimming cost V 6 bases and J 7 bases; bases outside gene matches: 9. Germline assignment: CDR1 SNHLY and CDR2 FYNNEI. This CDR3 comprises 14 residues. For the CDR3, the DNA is TGTGCCAGCAGCCCTGGACAGGTAGGGCAGCCCCAGCATTTT. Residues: CASSPGQVGQPQHF. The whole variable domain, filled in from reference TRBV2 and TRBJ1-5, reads EPEVTQTPSHQVTQMGQEVILRCVPISNHLYFYWYRQILGQKVEFLVSFYNNEISEKSEIFDDQFSVERPDGSNFTLKIRSTKLEDSAMYFCASSPGQVGQPQHFGDGTRLSIL.

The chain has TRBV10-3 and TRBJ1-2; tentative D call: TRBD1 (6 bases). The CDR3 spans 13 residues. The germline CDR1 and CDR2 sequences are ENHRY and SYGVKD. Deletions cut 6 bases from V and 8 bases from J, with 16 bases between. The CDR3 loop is CAIRDSLQGGYTF. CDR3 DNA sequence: TGTGCCATCAGGGACTCTCTCCAGGGGGGCTACACCTTC.

Here the CDR3 reads CAWTSTNEKLFF. In DNA, the CDR3 is TGTGCCTGGACATCAACTAATGAAAAACTGTTTTTT. V usage is TRBV30 and J usage is TRBJ1-4; D not certain. The ends were cut back, 4 bases at V and 0 bases at J, with 3 bases in the middle. Looked up from germline, CDR1 is GTSNPN and CDR2 is SVGIG (reference sequence). The CDR3 totals 12 residues.

The DNA of the CDR3 is TGCGCCAGCAGCCAAGATGGAGGGGCTAGCGGGGGCGATGAGCAGTTCTTC. Translating it yields CASSQDGGASGGDEQFF. The chain links TRBV4-1 to TRBJ2-1; 10 bases align to TRBD2. The CDR3 contains 17 residues. Losses at the gene ends were 0 bases for V and 8 bases for J; bases not matched to a gene: 10. CDR1 MGHRA and CDR2 YSYEKL come from the germline V gene.

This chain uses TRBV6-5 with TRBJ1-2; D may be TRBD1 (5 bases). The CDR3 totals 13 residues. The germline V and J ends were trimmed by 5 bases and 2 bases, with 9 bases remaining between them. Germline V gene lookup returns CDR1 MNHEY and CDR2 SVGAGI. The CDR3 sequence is CASSQGANYGYTF. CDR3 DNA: TGTGCCAGCAGTCAGGGTGCCAACTATGGCTACACCTTC.

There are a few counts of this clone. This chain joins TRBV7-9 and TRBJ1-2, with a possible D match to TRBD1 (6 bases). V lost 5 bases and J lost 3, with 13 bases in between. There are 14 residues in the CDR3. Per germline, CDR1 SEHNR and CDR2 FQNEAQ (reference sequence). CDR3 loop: CASSRAGADYGYTF. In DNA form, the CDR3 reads TGTGCCAGCAGCCGGGCGGGGGCTGACTATGGCTACACCTTC.

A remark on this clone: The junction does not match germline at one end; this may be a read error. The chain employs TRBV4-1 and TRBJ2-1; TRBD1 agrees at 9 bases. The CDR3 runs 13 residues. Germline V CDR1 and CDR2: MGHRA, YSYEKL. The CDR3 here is CASSQIPGTGKIF. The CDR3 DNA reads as TGCGCCAGCAGCCAAATCCCCGGGACAGGGAAGATCTTC.